This TCR beta chain was documented in a study of T-cell reconstitution after alpha-beta-depleted transplantation in children. This clonotype was seen at least ten times. An end of the junction differs from the germline gene, which may be a read error. The CDR3 length is 18 residues. CDR1 is SNHLY and CDR2 is FYNNEI in the germline V gene. Construction of the TCRbeta library involved unique molecular identifiers. MiXCR, run by TCRdb on the PCR reads, gives a single entry per CDR3 protein. Among about half a million distinct CDR3 sequences listed, approximately 12% were seen once. The chain combines TRBV2 with TRBJ2-3, with 13 bases matching TRBD2. This specimen consisted of PBMCs from the stem cell graft donor, obtained from the stem cell graft. This receptor was obtained from a human donor who donated a stem cell graft to a child with combined immunodeficiency. The CDR3 nucleotides are TGTGCCAGCAGGGAAGGGACTAGCGGGAACTCACGGGCAGATACGCAGTATTTT. Amino acids: CASREGTSGNSRADTQYF.